This T cell receptor (beta chain) derives from a study of shared clonotypes between healthy human individuals. General study findings and limits: The study sampled only blood, and tissue repertoires likely differ. In having few donors, the study represented limited genetic and exposure-history diversity.

Regarding this clone: Antigen: not known.

Over several immunoSEQ plates, each subset's genomic DNA was distributed in even portions. Unsorted PBMCs provided DNA that was sequenced on ten immunoSEQ deep assay plates. Sequencing used immunoSEQ multiplex PCR; TCRdb keeps in-frame clones, though not all of them. The table has about 530,000 clones, roughly 85% seen once. Germline V gene sequence: CDR1 SGHDN, CDR2 FVKESK. This CDR3 has 13 amino acids. V lost 5 bases and J lost 1, with 8 bases in between. The material sequenced was PBMCs. The sequence came from a woman aged 40-49 years in good health. Some clones in this sample may be carry-over from other donors' samples. V is TRBV14 and J is TRBJ2-5; no reliable D call. The CDR3 nucleotides read TGTGCCAGCAGCTATACTATCCAAGAGACCCAGTACTTC. Residues: CASSYTIQETQYF.